This T cell receptor beta chain stems from a study of cytomegalovirus exposure and HLA in healthy donors (TCRdb year 2017). A note on the overall study: An earlier analysis of some 600 of the donors reported about 280 Gb of sequence data and 95 million to 120 million unique TCR beta sequences obtained from approximately 180 million T cells. Roughly 300 gigabases of sequencing data and tens of millions of unique TCR sequences were included in an early release covering several hundred HLA-typed donors. Of the roughly 400 genotyped donors, 65% to 90% fell in the genetic ancestry cluster associated with self-reported Caucasian donors. The aim of the study was to test whether cataloging public T cell receptors could identify signatures of past pathogen exposure. The T cell repertoires of 670 or so subjects were profiled by immunosequencing and related to cytomegalovirus serostatus. In addition to the first cohort of about 650 subjects, a separate validation cohort of 130 or so different subjects was used. High-throughput TCR immunosequencing, statistical association of individual TCRs with disease status, and machine learning were combined to predict cytomegalovirus infection status. A later analysis re-analyzed previously published TCR beta repertoires from about 600 donors and added high-resolution HLA genotyping to study TCR occurrence patterns. Rather than using new phenotypic data, the later analysis identified candidate immune exposures from TCR beta sequences and from how often those sequences occurred across donors. An earlier analysis of nearly 600 of the donors applied high-throughput TCR beta sequencing to assess whether each TCR beta V gene segment acted as functional or pseudogenic. Alongside the repertoire data, information on donor age, sex, ethnicity and CMV serostatus was compiled. Genome-wide SNP genotypes for about 65% of the 666 donors were used in a later genetic analysis, which treated that subset as a discovery cohort. All discovery cohort repertoires had been generated using a single sequencing platform. Class I and class II HLA loci were covered by the typing at four-digit resolution. Typing coverage differed by locus: A, B, C, DRB1 and DQB1 were typed in about 620-640 donors, DQA1 in about 510, DPA1 in 600 to 610, and DPB1 in 450 to 480. Five DR-DQ haplotypes were treated as single units for association and clustering because of strong linkage in the cohort. Across under 500 genotyped donors of the cohort, an average of about 200,000 unique TCR beta nucleotide sequences per donor were sequenced, and approximately 17% of those sequences were non-productive. The full study reports these points: V-gene and J-gene trimming of TCR beta chains was associated with a missense DCLRE1C variant in a later genetic analysis, and the association was replicated in an independent cohort. A cluster of highly shared sequence variants was judged likely to be a technical artifact of the sequencing pipeline. It was suggested by the authors that the approach could potentially be generalized to other disease states and immunological phenotypes. The cohort was sequenced for TCR beta chains only, and without alpha or paired-chain data the features that could be detected were limited. When HLA alleles, especially DR and DQ, strongly co-occurred, TCR associations were difficult to assign to individual alleles. A further reported finding was that TCR beta sequences accurately predicted the HLA-A and HLA-B alleles for most subjects in the first cohort. Because HLA typing was unavailable for some donors at each locus, only the typed subset was used in association tests. The classifier was reported to diagnose cytomegalovirus status with high specificity and sensitivity in both the original and validation cohorts. A later analysis reported that several top co-occurrence clusters appeared linked to parvovirus B19, influenza, CMV and Epstein-Barr virus. The study listed 150 to 200 TCR beta chains as associated with cytomegalovirus. According to a later analysis, TCR association rates differed among HLA loci, with DRB1 alleles showing the most associated TCRs and HLA-C alleles showing the fewest. Immune exposure information for the cohort was limited to CMV serostatus. Because counts were too low, approximately 18 rarely observed V segments, including chromosome 9 orphons, were excluded from the earlier analysis of fewer than 650 of the donors. In an earlier analysis of more than 450 of the donors, most TCR beta V segments were observed in productive rearrangements about 90% or about 30% of the time, broadly matching IMGT annotations. Correlated functional status among segregating V segments might reflect linkage disequilibrium, but an unknown experimental factor could not be ruled out. In vitro tests confirmed that three of the cytomegalovirus-associated TCR beta chains recognize cytomegalovirus antigens. While some public TCRs were present in many individuals, most TCR sequences turned up only very rarely across donors. Compared with the approximately 710-donor mean, donors in an Asian-associated ancestry cluster had fewer N-insertions in productive TCRs, according to a later genetic analysis. Because the 87-base-pair reads could not distinguish some IMGT-functional V segments, including TRBV6-2 and TRBV6-3, those segments were excluded. A later analysis found that HLA-associated TCR beta chains were more clonally expanded and had lower generation probabilities than equally common non-associated chains. A later analysis associated around 16,000 TCR beta sequences with specific HLA alleles at a false discovery rate of 0.05. According to a later analysis, most CMV-associated TCR beta chains appeared to be HLA-restricted, and the HLA associations seemed to be driven largely by CMV exposure. Presence/absence analyses assumed roughly uniform sequencing depth across donors, an assumption that may not hold.

On this clone: There is no known antigen for this receptor.

The library was produced with the immunoSEQ multiplex PCR assay. For the multiplex PCR, a mixture combining 60 forward primers for TCR Vbeta segments and 13 reverse primers for TCR Jbeta segments was used. A multiplex PCR assay on genomic DNA amplified the CDR3 region of rearranged TCR beta genes. On the Illumina HiSeq System, the amplified TCR beta libraries were sequenced as 87-base-pair reads. Per the original workflow: A later analysis counted tens of millions of unique TCR beta chains across the 600 to 850 repertoires, and 9 million to 14 million of these chains were shared by at least two donors. To remove PCR and sequencing errors, raw reads were error-corrected and collapsed into unique sequences using a nearest-neighbor algorithm that merged closely related sequences. V, D and J gene segments were assigned by aligning CDR3 sequences to IMGT reference sequences. For a sequence to be retained, a match of at least six nucleotides was required to both a V gene segment and a J gene segment. A rearrangement was called productive if the CDR3 had no stop codons and remained in frame with V and J, and every other rearrangement was called non-productive. Following IMGT convention, CDR3 was defined as the stretch from the second conserved V-encoded cysteine to the conserved J-encoded phenylalanine. In an earlier analysis of some 550 of the donors, sequences lacking an unambiguous match to a single V gene segment were excluded. An earlier analysis of roughly 590 of the donors called V segments functional above 56.7% productive rearrangements and segregating when the between-donor standard deviation exceeded 5%. To diagnose cytomegalovirus status from the catalog of TCR beta chain sequences, a statistical classification framework was built. V and J gene assignment, in a later analysis, came from comparing TCR nucleotide sequences with IMGT/GENE-DB human TR gene sequences. Using the TCRdist pipeline, a later analysis assigned CDR3 sequences along with most-parsimonious VDJ recombination scenarios. In a later analysis, each TCR beta chain was defined by its CDR3 amino acid sequence together with its V-gene family, and reads without a unique V-gene family were excluded. A later analysis removed 592 highly shared, low-generation-probability nucleotide sequences to deal with suspected cross-contamination and a sequencing artifact. In a later analysis, a clonal expansion index was calculated for each public chain from normalized within-repertoire ranks of inferred template counts. A later analysis computed generation probabilities with a VDJ recombination model fitted to out-of-frame rearrangements, and checked the results against IGoR. In a later analysis, hypergeometric tests were used to score TCR-TCR, TCR-HLA and TCR-CMV co-occurrence, with a repertoire-size bias correction applied to TCR pairs. To estimate false discovery rates, a later analysis permuted the HLA or CMV assignments 20 times. In a later analysis, co-occurring TCRs were grouped with DBSCAN, and TCRdist sequence similarity was added when clustering was performed within HLA-allele-positive subsets. Repertoires with fewer than 30,000 or more than 120,000 public chains, plus five repertoires with anomalous nucleotide sharing, were excluded from co-occurrence clustering. TCRdb's version of the immuneACCESS table is confined to in-frame rearrangements and falls short of the full clone set. An unresolved V gene accounts for under half of the shortfall where checked; the remainder is of unknown origin. That table furnishes V, J and clone size, whereas the DNA furnished D and trimming. This sample's table lists about 77,000 clones. Jointly, the top ten make up approximately 14% of the sample.

The cohort comprised fewer than 750 healthy bone marrow donors. At the time of sampling, every cohort member was nominally healthy, though immune exposures that went unrecorded were likely present. The donor tested CMV seropositive and was one of the 289 seropositive cohort members. A peripheral blood sample was provided by each donor, and peripheral blood mononuclear cells were used for TCR beta sequencing. Genomic DNA was extracted from the blood cell samples with the Qiagen DNeasy Blood Extraction Kit. The CDR3 runs 14 amino acids, cysteine and phenylalanine included. CDR3 DNA only is kept here, 42 bases in frame from base 1. Sequences SGHRS (CDR1) and YFSETQ (CDR2) are obtained from the germline V gene. The junction carries 13 bases between V and J, which are trimmed by 0 bases and 9 bases respectively.

This receptor was obtained from a man in his fifties in good health and CMV-seropositive. The rearrangement combines TRBV5-1 with TRBJ2-1, with TRBD1 as a weak D call on 6 bases. Source material: PBMCs. The nucleotides read TGCGCCAGCAGCTTGGACTCCCAGGGGTCTGAGCAGTTCTTC. Translated, this gives CASSLDSQGSEQFF.